The next 16 T cell receptor beta chains were all read from a single sample in a study of blood T cell repertoires in COVID-19. The table came from immunoSEQ multiplex PCR; TCRdb's copy has only in-frame clones and leaves some out. The sample records approximately 60,000 clones, more than 70% being singletons. The sample was peripheral blood. The origin of the receptors is a human donor in a cohort sampled during active COVID-19.

The V and J genes are TRBV7-6 and TRBJ1-5, with 11 nucleotides matching TRBD1. The CDR3 contains 17 residues. Per germline, CDR1 SGHVS and CDR2 FNYEAQ. V shed 5 bases, J shed 8 bases, and the junction held 14 bases outside the gene matches. The CDR3 nucleotides are TGTGCCAGCAGCCCGGAGGACAGGGGGCGCTTTGGGAAGCCCCAGCATTTT. This translates into CASSPEDRGRFGKPQHF.

V usage is TRBV18 and J usage is TRBJ1-1; D is unresolved. CDR3 length equals 16 residues. The ends were cut back, 4 bases at V and 3 bases at J, with 18 bases in the middle. The germline V gene encodes CDR1 KGHSH and CDR2 LQKENI. The CDR3 spells CASSLHSRIEDTEAFF. In DNA form, the CDR3 reads TGTGCCAGCTCACTACATTCGCGGATAGAGGACACTGAAGCTTTCTTT.

The DNA of the CDR3 is TGTGCCAGCAGTTTATCATCAGGGGGCCTCCGAGGGACTGAAGCTTTCTTT. Protein product: CASSLSSGGLRGTEAFF. This sequence joins TRBV27 and TRBJ1-1; 8 positions match TRBD1. The trim removed 0 bases at V and 5 bases at J, leaving 11 bases unmatched. Germline CDR1 reads MNHEY; CDR2 reads SMNVEV (reference sequence). CDR3 size: 17 residues.

The genes are TRBV6-5 and TRBJ1-2; 9 nucleotides line up with TRBD1. The germline gives CDR1 MNHEY, CDR2 SVGAGI. The CDR3 spans 14 residues. The trim removed 0 bases at V and 8 bases at J, leaving 4 bases unmatched. The CDR3 DNA sequence: TGTGCCAGCAGTTACTCGGGACAGGGAAGAGGCTACACCTTC. It translates to CASSYSGQGRGYTF.

This clone was observed a few times. The CDR3: CASRRNRGNTGELFF. CDR3 DNA: TGTGCCAGCAGGCGAAACAGGGGGAACACCGGGGAGCTGTTTTTT. The rearrangement links TRBV6-5 to TRBJ2-2, with 7 bases identical to TRBD1. This CDR3 comprises 15 residues. V lost 6 bases to trimming and J lost 1 base; unmatched junction nucleotides: 5. CDR1 and CDR2 (germline): MNHEY, SVGAGI.

The V and J genes are TRBV7-9 and TRBJ2-3, with 8 bases fitting TRBD1. J lost 4 bases, V lost 3 bases, and 6 bases had no gene match. Germline values: CDR1 SEHNR, CDR2 FQNEAQ (reference sequence). CDR3 length equals 15 residues. The CDR3 region has the DNA TGTGCCAGCAGCTTTTCAGGGGGCGGCGCAGATACGCAGTATTTT. This codes for CASSFSGGGADTQYF. Complete variable domain (other parts from reference TRBV7-9 and TRBJ2-3): DTGVSQNPRHKITKRGQNVTFRCDPISEHNRLYWYRQTLGQGPEFLTYFQNEAQLEKSRLLSDRFSAERPKGSFSTLEIQRTEQGDSAMYLCASSFSGGGADTQYFGPGTRLTVL.

The CDR3 DNA follows: TGTGCCAGCAGCTTGGCCCAGCTAGCGGGGGGCGGCACAGATACGCAGTATTTT. It specifies CASSLAQLAGGGTDTQYF. This chain connects TRBV5-5 to TRBJ2-3; 11 bases are shared with TRBD2. The CDR3 has 18 residues. Trimming cost V 0 bases and J 1 base; bases outside gene matches: 7. Per germline, CDR1 SGHKS and CDR2 YYEKEE (reference sequence).

V is TRBV6-6 and J is TRBJ1-5; D might be TRBD1 (5 bases). With 5 bases removed from V and 4 bases from J, the gap between germline ends came to 12 bases. The V gene's germline CDR1 is MNHNY and CDR2 SVGAGI (reference sequence). CDR3 length equals 14 residues. This CDR3 reads CASSGEGPNQPQHF. CDR3 bases: TGTGCCAGCAGTGGGGAGGGACCGAATCAGCCCCAGCATTTT.

The count of this clone is one. The V call is TRBV5-1, the J call TRBJ2-5; D uncertain. The V gene lost 0 bases and the J gene lost 2 bases, with 2 bases spanning the gap. There are 12 residues in the CDR3. Looked up from germline, CDR1 is SGHRS and CDR2 is YFSETQ. The DNA for the CDR3 is TGCGCCAGCAGCTTGGCTCAAGAGACCCAGTACTTC. As protein: CASSLAQETQYF.

The chain has TRBV5-1 and TRBJ1-1; TRBD1 is a possible D gene (5 bases). V lost 5 bases and J lost 1, with 12 bases in between. CDR1 SGHRS and CDR2 YFSETQ come from the germline V gene. The CDR3 totals 14 residues. The CDR3 region has the DNA TGCGCCAGCAGTCACACAGGACCGAACACTGAAGCTTTCTTT. Protein: CASSHTGPNTEAFF.

This chain links TRBV5-4 with TRBJ2-2, with 15 positions matching TRBD2. The CDR3 is 16 residues long. CDR1 is SGHNT and CDR2 is YYREEE in the germline V gene (reference sequence). Trimming removed 4 bases from V and 6 bases from J; junction bases left unmatched: 4. CDR3 DNA sequence: TGTGCCAGCAGCCCGGGGACTAGCGGGGGGCCCGGGGAGCTGTTTTTT. Its translation is CASSPGTSGGPGELFF.

V usage is TRBV18 and J usage is TRBJ1-5; D is perhaps TRBD1 (6 bases). The CDR3 length is 14 residues. Germline values: CDR1 KGHSH, CDR2 LQKENI. V was trimmed by 3 bases and J by 3 bases, leaving 9 bases between them. The CDR3 protein is CASSPGQNNQPQHF. The CDR3 DNA reads TGTGCCAGCTCACCGGGACAAAACAATCAGCCCCAGCATTTT.

The chain carries TRBV18 and TRBJ1-2; 9 bases fit TRBD1. CDR1 and CDR2 (germline): KGHSH, LQKENI. The CDR3 sequence is 15 residues long. V was pared by 0 bases and J by 2 bases, with 1 base of the junction left unmatched. The CDR3 coding sequence is TGTGCCAGCTCACCACCGGGACAGGGAAACTATGGCTACACCTTC. This gives the protein CASSPPGQGNYGYTF.

This chain connects TRBV2 to TRBJ2-5; TRBD1 matches 8 bases. Germline CDR1 SNHLY, CDR2 FYNNEI. The CDR3 spans 15 residues. V lost 6 bases to trimming and J lost 4 bases; unmatched junction nucleotides: 10. CDR3 sequence reads: CASRADRVVGETQYF. The DNA of the CDR3 is TGTGCCAGCAGGGCGGACAGGGTGGTAGGAGAGACCCAGTACTTC.

The V and J genes are TRBV5-5 and TRBJ2-7; D may be TRBD2 (6 bases). CDR3 length: 14 amino acids. CDR1 is SGHKS, CDR2 YYEKEE, per germline (reference sequence). With 5 bases removed from V and 8 bases from J, the gap between germline ends came to 20 bases. This CDR3 is CASSQVGDSRKQYF. The CDR3 region has the DNA TGTGCCAGCAGTCAAGTCGGGGACTCACGGAAGCAGTACTTC.

This clone was observed once. CDR3 residues: CASSLRRGADEKLFF. The CDR3 DNA sequence: TGTGCCAGCAGTTTAAGGAGGGGCGCGGATGAAAAACTGTTTTTT. The rearrangement links TRBV27 to TRBJ1-4; tentatively, D is TRBD1 (5 bases). V was clipped by 2 bases and J by 6 bases, with 13 bases between them. Germline CDR1 reads MNHEY; CDR2 reads SMNVEV (reference sequence). There are 15 residues in the CDR3.